The present T cell receptor beta chain was sequenced within a study of CD8 T cells in ankylosing spondylitis. In making TCR beta libraries, quantitative 5'-RACE with molecular barcodes was used. One entry per CDR3 protein results from TCRdb running MiXCR on the 5' RACE reads. This table holds about 540,000 distinct CDR3 sequences, 12% found once. Study findings and constraints: Both synovial fluid and blood in reactive arthritis had previously been reported to carry some motif variants. Made up of about eight highly homologous variants, a TCR beta motif appeared characteristic of ankylosing spondylitis blood. As for the disease-linked clones, they showed a CD8+ phenotype and occurred at relatively low frequencies in peripheral blood.

Concerning this clonotype: What it binds is not known.

The receptor comes from a male donor with ankylosing spondylitis. Sample: blood, either unsorted or a sorted T cell fraction (not recorded which).

The DNA of the CDR3 is TGCGCCAGCAGCCGCGTCGGGGGGAATTCACCCCTCCACTTT. Translating it yields CASSRVGGNSPLHF. This chain links TRBV5-1 with TRBJ1-6; perhaps TRBD1 as D (5 bases). Per the germline V gene, CDR1 is SGHRS and CDR2 is YFSETQ. The V end lost 4 bases, the J end lost 7 bases, and 12 bases lay between the germline ends. This CDR3 spans 14 amino acids.